This T cell receptor (beta chain) was captured by sequencing in a study of shared clonotypes between healthy human individuals. Study-level points and caveats: Sorted-subset sequencing was shown by rarefaction to be incomplete despite large depth. A reduction in generation probabilities was seen for non-shared clonotypes relative to those shared by all four donors. Relative to memory subsets, naive subsets generally showed larger estimated richness.

With 3 bases clipped from V and 2 bases from J, the junction kept 8 bases outside the gene matches. Germline V gives CDR1 MDHEN, CDR2 SYDVKM. The CDR3 is 17 amino acids. Produced via immunoSEQ multiplex PCR; TCRdb's table is partial and in-frame only. The repertoire holds hundreds of thousands of clones, approximately 90% seen once, with approximately 24% in the top ten. CD45RO-negative CD8 cells positively selected for CCR7 made up the naive population, which excluded terminally differentiated effector memory CD45RA+ cells. Healthy HIV-negative adults without recent acute infections or vaccinations served as donors. With regard to this clone: Its antigen is unidentified.

This receptor was obtained from a man aged 25 to 40 in good health. Sequenced: naive CD8+ T cells sorted from blood. This chain joins TRBV28 and TRBJ2-3, with 10 positions matching TRBD2. The CDR3 sequence is CASSLGLAGVLTDTQYF. CDR3 sequence (DNA): TGTGCCAGCAGTTTGGGGCTAGCGGGAGTCCTCACAGATACGCAGTATTTT. The variable domain in full, completed from reference TRBV28 and TRBJ2-3, reads DVKVTQSSRYLVKRTGEKVFLECVQDMDHENMFWYRQDPGLGLRLIYFSYDVKMKEKGDIPEGYSVSREKKERFSLILESASTNQTSMYLCASSLGLAGVLTDTQYFGPGTRLTVL.